These 27 T cell receptor beta chains originate from one sample sequenced in a study of tumor-infiltrating lymphocytes in oesophageal squamous cell carcinoma (dated by TCRdb to 2016 to 2017). The library was built by means of PCR. The listed sequencing device is Illumina HiSeq 2000. TCRdb's own reprocessing of the public reads used fastp at Q25 and MiXCR and kept productive beta chains. Each CDR3 protein gets just one entry, which takes the most common genes and DNA from the rows behind it. Across this sample there are 16,000 or so distinct CDR3 sequences, with 40% to 55% seen only once. Jointly, the top ten make up about 42% of the sample. Sequencing was carried out using blood. The receptors were sampled from a female donor with esophageal squamous cell carcinoma.

V gene TRBV12-3 or TRBV12-4 combines with J gene TRBJ2-4; D is possibly TRBD2 (6 bases). This CDR3 has 16 amino acids. The V and J ends lost 6 bases and 13 bases respectively, with 28 bases between them. The CDR3 spells CASRPASVSSYNEQYF. The CDR3 DNA sequence: TGTGCCAGCAGACCCGCTAGCGTCAGCTCCTACAATGAGCAGTACTTC.

The rearrangement links TRBV7-8 to TRBJ2-6; TRBD2 matches 14 bases. The germline V gene encodes CDR1 SGHVS and CDR2 FQNEAQ. The V and J ends lost 3 bases and 2 bases, in that order; junction bases with no gene match: 0. This CDR3 contains 17 residues. The CDR3 sequence: CASSLGLAGAGANVLTF. The CDR3 nucleotides are TGTGCCAGCAGCTTGGGACTAGCGGGAGCTGGGGCCAACGTCCTGACTTTC. Based on the CDR3 plus reference TRBV7-8 and TRBJ2-6, the full variable domain is GAGVSQSPRYKVAKRGQDVALRCDPISGHVSLFWYQQALGQGPEFLTYFQNEAQLDKSGLPSDRFFAERPEGSVSTLKIQRTQQEDSAVYLCASSLGLAGAGANVLTFGAGSRLTVL.

This clonotype was recorded at least ten times. V gene TRBV12-3 or TRBV12-4 combines with J gene TRBJ2-3, with 7 bases identical to TRBD1. The CDR3 loop spans 15 amino acids. The V and J ends lost 5 bases and 2 bases, in that order; junction bases with no gene match: 7. This CDR3 reads CASSLQGINTDTQYF. In DNA form, the CDR3 reads TGTGCCAGCAGTCTACAGGGGATCAACACAGATACGCAGTATTTT.

V is TRBV7-2 and J is TRBJ2-7; D is possibly TRBD2 (6 bases). Between the trimmed V and J ends, which lost 2 bases and 9 bases, there was a span of 20 bases. The CDR3 is made up of 15 amino acids. Germline CDR1 and CDR2: SGHTA and FQGNSA. CDR3 sequence: CASSLSVGLLLGQYF. As DNA, the CDR3 is TGTGCCAGCAGCTTATCGGTAGGACTACTTTTAGGGCAGTACTTC.

This clonotype was observed many times. The V call is TRBV27, the J call TRBJ1-5; D possibly corresponds to TRBD1 (5 bases). CDR3 length: 13 residues. V gave up 5 bases and J gave up 5 bases, with 10 bases separating them. The germline gives CDR1 MNHEY, CDR2 SMNVEV (reference sequence). CDR3 DNA sequence: TGTGCCAGCAGTCCGGGCAGGGATCAGCCCCAGCATTTT. This encodes CASSPGRDQPQHF.

This chain links TRBV7-3 with TRBJ2-3; 12 bases fit TRBD2. The end of the DNA fits TRBJ2-7 better, so the J call may be wrong. Germline-derived CDR1 and CDR2 are SGHTA and FQGTGA. CDR3 size: 15 residues. Written as DNA, the CDR3 is TGTGCCAGCAGCTTAACTTCTAGCGGGGGGGGTAGACAGTACTTC. Translated: CASSLTSSGGGRQYF.

J is TRBJ1-5 and V is TRBV7-2; 10 bases fit TRBD1. V trimming: 4 bases; J trimming: 5 bases; junction bases outside the gene matches: 5. The germline CDR1 and CDR2 sequences are SGHTA and FQGNSA. There are 15 residues in the CDR3. The CDR3 DNA sequence: TGTGCCAGCAGCTGGGGACAGGGGAACTATCAGCCCCAGCATTTT. Encoded protein: CASSWGQGNYQPQHF.

V gene TRBV10-3 combines with J gene TRBJ2-1; D gene uncertain. The germline CDR1 and CDR2 sequences are ENHRY and SYGVKD. The CDR3 runs 15 residues. Trimming took 0 bases from V and 9 from J, leaving 15 bases between them. The CDR3 coding sequence is TGTGCCATCAGTGAGTCGCCTAGTTGGTTGGGTGAGCAGTTCTTC. Encoded protein: CAISESPSWLGEQFF.

This clonotype showed up just a few times. The CDR3 end shows no conserved phenylalanine or tryptophan, and so a read error is likely. It is unclear where the CDR3 begins or ends on the DNA, so no DNA is shown, and the CDR3 is as TCRdb lists it. V is TRBV28 and J is TRBJ2-3; TRBD2, as called in the table, went unchecked against the DNA. CDR1 is MDHEN, CDR2 SYDVKM, per germline. The CDR3 has 8 residues if both end residues are counted. The CDR3 sequence is CASSLVAG.

The rearrangement links TRBV7-2 to TRBJ2-7, with a tentative D call TRBD2 (5 bases). The J call is uncertain, as TRBJ2-1 better fits the DNA end. This CDR3 has 15 residues. The germline CDR1 and CDR2 sequences are SGHTA and FQGNSA. The CDR3 loop is CASSLAILARNEQFF. DNA of the CDR3: TGTGCCAGCAGCTTAGCTATCCTAGCCCGTAATGAGCAGTTCTTC.

There are many counts of this clonotype. One end of the junction varies from germline; a read error may be responsible. This chain connects TRBV3-1 to TRBJ2-3; TRBD1 aligns across 12 bases. The length of the CDR3 is 12 residues. Germline V CDR1 and CDR2: LGHDT, YNNKEL (reference sequence). The CDR3: CASSHGTGGFGF. The CDR3, as DNA: TGTGCCAGCAGCCATGGGACAGGGGGCTTCGGTTTT.

This clonotype was detected ten times or more. The chain links TRBV12-3 or TRBV12-4 to TRBJ2-7, with 9 bases matching TRBD1. Losses at the gene ends were 7 bases for V and 6 bases for J; bases not matched to a gene: 7. The CDR3 has 13 residues. CDR3 in DNA: TGTGCCAGCACCCCGGGACAGGGATCCGAGCAGTACTTC. This translates into CASTPGQGSEQYF.

This clonotype was counted a few times. This chain links TRBV11-3 with TRBJ2-5, with D tentatively TRBD1 (6 bases). The CDR3 consists of 16 residues. Germline CDR1 SGHNT, CDR2 YENEEA. Trimming took off 4 bases at V and 1 base at J, with 16 bases between the two ends. In nucleotides, the CDR3 is TGTGCCAGCAGCTCAGGTACAGGGCGATCCCAAGAGACCCAGTACTTC. Protein product: CASSSGTGRSQETQYF.

The chain couples TRBV12-3 or TRBV12-4 to TRBJ2-1; D ambiguous. CDR3 length: 16 residues. V lost 2 bases, J lost 2 bases, and 13 bases lay in between. The CDR3 here is CASSLTLVPPYNEQFF. CDR3 coding DNA: TGTGCCAGCAGTTTAACACTGGTCCCCCCCTACAATGAGCAGTTCTTC.

This chain uses TRBV19 with TRBJ2-7; tentative D call: TRBD2 (7 bases). The CDR3 consists of 16 residues. Germline V lookup: CDR1 LNHDA, CDR2 SQIVND (reference sequence). V shed 3 bases and J shed 3 bases, with 18 bases lying between them. CDR3 in amino acids: CASSMRGPQEGYEQYF. The CDR3 nucleotides are TGTGCCAGTAGTATGCGGGGGCCCCAAGAGGGCTACGAGCAGTACTTC.

The chain couples TRBV27 to TRBJ1-5; unclear D gene. Germline CDR1 reads MNHEY; CDR2 reads SMNVEV (reference sequence). V was cut by 5 bases and J by 0 bases, with 5 bases left in between. The CDR3 consists of 13 residues. The CDR3 loop reads CASSPSSNQPQHF. In DNA form, the CDR3 reads TGTGCCAGCAGTCCGAGTAGCAATCAGCCCCAGCATTTT.

In this sample, this clonotype turned up a few times. One end of the junction is discordant with germline, which a read error may explain. The J gene is TRBJ2-1, the V gene TRBV7-2, with 7 bases that match TRBD2. From germline, CDR1 is SGHTA and CDR2 FQGNSA. The CDR3 sequence is 14 residues long. The CDR3 is CASSLGTTYNEQFF. CDR3 DNA sequence: TGTGCCAGCAGCTTGGGGACTACCTATAATGAGCAGTTCTTC.

This clonotype has just a few counts. The chain couples TRBV7-4 to TRBJ2-1; a weak D match, TRBD1 (6 bases). The germline gives CDR1 SGHVT, CDR2 SQSDAQ. Trimming took off 4 bases at V and 5 bases at J, with 21 bases between the two ends. CDR3 size: 17 residues. Here the CDR3 reads CASSSPPGDGDNNEQFF. CDR3 sequence (DNA): TGTGCCAGCAGCTCACCTCCAGGGGATGGGGATAACAATGAGCAGTTCTTC.

This clonotype was seen ten or more times. This clone may be a read error of a much larger clone one base away. This rearrangement joins TRBV7-2 to TRBJ2-1; D may be TRBD1 or TRBD2 (5 bases each). V lost 3 bases, J lost 12 bases, and 9 bases lay in between. The V gene's germline CDR1 is SGHTA and CDR2 FQGNSA. The CDR3 covers 11 residues. The CDR3 sequence is CASSLGVGQFF. CDR3 coding DNA: TGTGCCAGCAGCTTGGGGGTTGGGCAGTTCTTC.

By share, this clonotype counts as medium-sized. The chain recombines TRBV7-9 with TRBJ2-5, with a possible D match to TRBD1 (5 bases). Trimming shortened V by 5 bases and J by 2 bases, and 15 bases separated the two germline ends. The CDR3 extends over 15 amino acids. Germline V lookup: CDR1 SEHNR, CDR2 FQNEAQ (reference sequence). CDR3 in DNA: TGTGCCAGCAGCCTTACAGGTATCGGGCAAGAGACCCAGTACTTC. As protein: CASSLTGIGQETQYF.

CDR3 residues: CASSSPTDTQYF. CDR3 coding DNA: TGTGCCAGCAGCTCACCTACGGATACGCAGTATTTT. The V gene is TRBV7-8, the J gene TRBJ2-3; D gene uncertain. The germline V gene has CDR1 SGHVS and CDR2 FQNEAQ. The CDR3 extends over 12 amino acids. With 4 bases removed from V and 6 bases from J, the gap between germline ends came to 8 bases.

The V call is TRBV27, the J call TRBJ2-1; D is possibly TRBD1 or TRBD2 (5 bases each). V was trimmed by 7 bases and J by 2 bases, leaving 12 bases between them. CDR3 size: 14 residues. The germline gives CDR1 MNHEY, CDR2 SMNVEV (reference sequence). The CDR3 bases are TGTGCCAGCACCGGTGGGACCCCCTACAATGAGCAGTTCTTC. It specifies CASTGGTPYNEQFF.

This clonotype was recorded at least ten times. The chain uses TRBV2 and TRBJ1-1, with a weak D call TRBD1 (6 bases). Germline V lookup: CDR1 SNHLY, CDR2 FYNNEI. V dropped 2 bases and J dropped 10 bases, with 20 bases sitting between them. This CDR3 region has 15 residues. This CDR3 is CASSEMRRGGGRAFF. The CDR3 nucleotides read TGTGCCAGCAGTGAAATGAGGCGGGGGGGGGGCAGAGCTTTCTTT.

There are a few counts of this clonotype. A read error is likely, as this CDR3 ends without the conserved phenylalanine or tryptophan. The DNA is left out, because the CDR3 cannot be placed on it with certainty; the CDR3 is given as TCRdb lists it. The chain has TRBV24-1 and TRBJ2-6; TRBD2, the D gene given by the table, was not confirmed from the DNA. The CDR3 is 19 residues long, ends included. Germline assignment: CDR1 KGHDR and CDR2 SFDVKD. The CDR3 reads CATSEGLAGGWANVLTFGA.

J is TRBJ1-4 and V is TRBV7-8; 9 nucleotides align to TRBD1. From germline, CDR1 is SGHVS and CDR2 FQNEAQ. The trim removed 4 bases at V and 4 bases at J, leaving 7 bases unmatched. There are 16 residues in the CDR3. The CDR3 bases are TGTGCCAGCAGCTATGAACCGGGACAGGGTAATGAAAAACTGTTTTTT. This translates into CASSYEPGQGNEKLFF. Together with reference TRBV7-8 and TRBJ1-4, the CDR3 gives the full variable domain: GAGVSQSPRYKVAKRGQDVALRCDPISGHVSLFWYQQALGQGPEFLTYFQNEAQLDKSGLPSDRFFAERPEGSVSTLKIQRTQQEDSAVYLCASSYEPGQGNEKLFFGSGTQLSVL.

V usage is TRBV7-8 and J usage is TRBJ1-1; D gene ambiguous. Germline-derived CDR1 and CDR2 are SGHVS and FQNEAQ. The CDR3 loop spans 13 amino acids. V lost 1 base to trimming and J lost 7 bases, with 10 bases between them. The CDR3 is CASSLEYGNEAFF. The CDR3 region has the DNA TGTGCCAGCAGCTTAGAGTACGGGAATGAAGCTTTCTTT. The full variable domain, its missing parts supplied by reference TRBV7-8 and TRBJ1-1, is GAGVSQSPRYKVAKRGQDVALRCDPISGHVSLFWYQQALGQGPEFLTYFQNEAQLDKSGLPSDRFFAERPEGSVSTLKIQRTQQEDSAVYLCASSLEYGNEAFFGQGTRLTVV.

The CDR3 DNA sequence: TGTGCCACCAGTGATCTTAACTATGGCTACACCTTC. Translating gives CATSDLNYGYTF. This chain links TRBV24-1 with TRBJ1-2; D is uncertain. Germline V gene lookup returns CDR1 KGHDR and CDR2 SFDVKD. Deletions cut 3 bases from V and 1 base from J, with 2 bases between. There are 12 residues in the CDR3.